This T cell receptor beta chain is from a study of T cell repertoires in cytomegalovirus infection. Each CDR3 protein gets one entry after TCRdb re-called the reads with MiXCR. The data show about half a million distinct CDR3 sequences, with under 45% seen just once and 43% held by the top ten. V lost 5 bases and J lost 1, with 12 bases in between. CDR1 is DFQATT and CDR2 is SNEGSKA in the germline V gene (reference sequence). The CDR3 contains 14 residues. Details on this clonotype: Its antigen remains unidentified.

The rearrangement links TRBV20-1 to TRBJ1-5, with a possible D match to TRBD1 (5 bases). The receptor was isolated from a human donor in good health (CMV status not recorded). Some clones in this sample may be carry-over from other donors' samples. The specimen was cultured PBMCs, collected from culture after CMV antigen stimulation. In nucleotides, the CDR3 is TGCAGTGCTCGACAGCCAGACAGCAATCAGCCCCAGCATTTT. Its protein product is CSARQPDSNQPQHF.